Below are 16 T cell receptor beta chains sequenced from a single sample in a study of blood T cell repertoires in COVID-19. Profiled with immunoSEQ multiplex PCR; TCRdb holds only in-frame clones, not every one. The repertoire consists of a few hundred thousand clones, with around nine tenths occurring once and the leading ten covering roughly 3.1%. Specimen: peripheral blood. These TCRs come from a human donor in a cohort sampled during active COVID-19.

The V gene is TRBV5-8, the J gene TRBJ1-1; D is perhaps TRBD1 (5 bases). The CDR3 is made up of 14 amino acids. Per the germline V gene, CDR1 is SGHTS and CDR2 is YDEGEE. The V end lost 1 base, the J end lost 1 base, and 8 bases lay between the germline ends. The CDR3 protein is CASSLYRRNTEAFF. CDR3 coding DNA: TGTGCCAGCAGCTTGTACAGGCGGAACACTGAAGCTTTCTTT.

The count of this clone is one. The V and J genes are TRBV6-5 and TRBJ1-1, with D perhaps TRBD1 (6 bases). The CDR3 is 13 residues long. The V end lost 6 bases, the J end lost 0 bases, and 8 bases lay between the germline ends. The germline V gene has CDR1 MNHEY and CDR2 SVGAGI. In DNA form, the CDR3 reads TGTGCCAGCAGGGGACAAATGAACACTGAAGCTTTCTTT. Its protein is CASRGQMNTEAFF.

The gene calls are TRBV11-2 and TRBJ2-1; 11 nucleotides agree with TRBD2. The ends lost 11 bases at V and 12 bases at J; junction bases unmatched: 12. Germline V gene sequence: CDR1 SGHAT, CDR2 FQNNGV. The CDR3 sequence is 13 residues long. DNA of the CDR3: TGTGCCTCGGGGACTAGCGGTCCGCTGGGGCAGTTCTTC. It translates to CASGTSGPLGQFF.

The J gene is TRBJ2-5, the V gene TRBV29-1; 7 nucleotides match TRBD1. This CDR3 is 17 amino acids long. J lost 1 base, V lost 1 base, and 12 bases had no gene match. Germline V CDR1 and CDR2: SQVTM, ANQGSEA. The CDR3 loop reads CSVEGPDRVRFQETQYF. CDR3 DNA sequence: TGCAGCGTTGAAGGGCCCGACAGGGTCAGATTCCAAGAGACCCAGTACTTC.

The chain has TRBV27 and TRBJ1-2; TRBD1 might be the D (5 bases). The CDR3 consists of 15 residues. Per the germline V gene, CDR1 is MNHEY and CDR2 is SMNVEV (reference sequence). Trimming stripped 5 bases from V and 7 bases from J, with 20 bases between. The CDR3 DNA follows: TGTGCCAGCAGTGTAGACGGGGTGAGGGGACTTGGCTACACCTTC. It is translated as CASSVDGVRGLGYTF.

The chain recombines TRBV7-2 with TRBJ1-1; D may be TRBD1 (6 bases). Germline V gene lookup returns CDR1 SGHTA and CDR2 FQGNSA. CDR3 size: 14 residues. Trimming took off 4 bases at V and 3 bases at J, with 12 bases between the two ends. This chain's CDR3 is CASSSQGPYTEAFF. The DNA for the CDR3 is TGTGCCAGCAGCTCCCAGGGGCCATACACTGAAGCTTTCTTT.

This clone showed up just once. V and J are TRBV13 and TRBJ2-6; possibly TRBD1 for D (5 bases). The V gene's germline CDR1 is PRHDT and CDR2 FYEKMQ (reference sequence). The ends were cut back, 1 base at V and 0 bases at J, with 13 bases in the middle. The CDR3 totals 18 residues. The CDR3 sequence: CASSLAPRQYSGANVLTF. As DNA, the CDR3 is TGTGCCAGCAGCTTAGCCCCTAGACAGTACTCTGGGGCCAACGTCCTGACTTTC.

The chain links TRBV2 to TRBJ1-2; TRBD1 might be the D (6 bases). This CDR3 is 15 amino acids long. Between the trimmed V and J ends, which lost 2 bases and 8 bases, there was a span of 18 bases. Germline V gives CDR1 SNHLY, CDR2 FYNNEI. The CDR3 region has the DNA TGTGCCAGCAGTGAACATGGCAGGGGAATGGAGGGCTACACCTTC. This gives the protein CASSEHGRGMEGYTF.

The rearrangement joins TRBV30 to TRBJ2-2; no firm D call. This CDR3 has 13 amino acids. CDR1 is GTSNPN and CDR2 is SVGIG in the germline V gene (reference sequence). V lost 1 base and J lost 5, with 8 bases in between. CDR3 nucleotide sequence: TGTGCCTGGAGTGCTCAACGGACCGGGGAGCTGTTTTTT. Translation: CAWSAQRTGELFF. The whole variable domain, remainder taken from reference TRBV30 and TRBJ2-2, is SQTIHQWPATLVQPVGSPLSLECTVEGTSNPNLYWYRQAAGRGLQLLFYSVGIGQISSEVPQNLSASRPQDRQFILSSKKLLLSDSGFYLCAWSAQRTGELFFGEGSRLTVL.

This rearrangement joins TRBV11-2 to TRBJ2-5, with TRBD1 matching over 7 bases. Germline V gives CDR1 SGHAT, CDR2 FQNNGV. The CDR3 covers 14 residues. V shed 5 bases and J 3 bases; nucleotides not matched to a gene: 6. CDR3 loop: CASSPGQLEETQYF. The CDR3 region has the DNA TGTGCCAGCAGCCCGGGACAGTTAGAAGAGACCCAGTACTTC.

V usage is TRBV5-1 and J usage is TRBJ1-1; perhaps TRBD1 as D (5 bases). V lost 0 bases, J lost 3 bases, and 15 bases lay in between. Germline CDR1 SGHRS, CDR2 YFSETQ. CDR3 size: 16 residues. In nucleotides, the CDR3 is TGCGCCAGCAGCTTGGGGGGCGGAAGGAAGGACACTGAAGCTTTCTTT. Translation: CASSLGGGRKDTEAFF.

The rearrangement uses TRBV3-1 (or the pseudogene TRBV3-2) and TRBJ2-3; 14 nucleotides match TRBD2. This CDR3 contains 21 residues. V shed 3 bases, J shed 3 bases, and the junction held 17 bases outside the gene matches. Germline-derived CDR1 and CDR2 are LGHDT and YNNKEL (reference sequence). CDR3 DNA: TGTGCCAGCAGCCAGTCCCGTCTTACCGGGACTAGCGGGAGCGGTACAGATACGCAGTATTTT. Amino acid sequence: CASSQSRLTGTSGSGTDTQYF.

This clone has just a few counts. This chain links TRBV7-9 with TRBJ1-1; no definite D call. CDR1 and CDR2 (germline): SEHNR, FQNEAQ (reference sequence). CDR3 length: 12 amino acids. V lost 5 bases, J lost 5 bases, and 9 bases lay in between. The CDR3 spells CASSREVTEAFF. CDR3 in DNA: TGTGCCAGCAGCCGAGAGGTGACTGAAGCTTTCTTT.

The chain recombines TRBV6-5 with TRBJ2-7; TRBD2 is a possible D gene (6 bases). V was cut by 6 bases and J by 0 bases, with 12 bases left in between. This CDR3 contains 14 residues. The germline gives CDR1 MNHEY, CDR2 SVGAGI. CDR3 bases: TGTGCCAGCAGAAGAGGGAGGAGCTCCTACGAGCAGTACTTC. Its protein product is CASRRGRSSYEQYF.

The chain couples TRBV2 to TRBJ1-2; D may be TRBD1 (6 bases). Germline V gene data show CDR1 as SNHLY and CDR2 as FYNNEI. This CDR3 spans 13 amino acids. V gave up 6 bases and J gave up 4 bases, with 12 bases separating them. The CDR3 protein is CASRWDTVYGYTF. The CDR3 DNA follows: TGTGCCAGCAGATGGGACACCGTCTATGGCTACACCTTC.

This chain links TRBV6-4 with TRBJ2-3; TRBD2 is a possible D gene (5 bases). The CDR3 is made up of 14 amino acids. Per germline, CDR1 MRHNA and CDR2 SNTAGT. Trimming took off 5 bases at V and 1 base at J, with 10 bases between the two ends. CDR3 region: CASSLSGGTDTQYF. The CDR3 DNA is TGTGCCAGCAGTTTGAGCGGAGGCACAGATACGCAGTATTTT.